This TCR beta chain was retrieved from a study of CD8+CD57+ T cells in acquired aplastic anemia. Looking at the study overall: On average, sorted CD4+ and CD8+ cells gave approximately 3.5 ug of DNA.

This clonotype was found many times. Its target is unknown. By flow cytometry, patients selected for sequencing had shown an expansion of CD8+CD57+ cells. A severe acquired aplastic anemia diagnosis applied to all patients. The CDR3 totals 18 residues. Germline V gene data show CDR1 as MGHRA and CDR2 as YSYEKL. V was trimmed by 3 bases and J by 0 bases, leaving 20 bases between them. Template material for TCR beta VDJ and CDR3 profiling consisted of genomic DNA. TCRdb processed the reads anew with MiXCR; each CDR3 protein has one entry. The table has about 160,000 distinct CDR3 sequences, around 50% seen once. General study points: Found in both controls and patients were about 30 CD8+ CDR3 sequences. Between patients and controls, CD8+ Simpson's diversity did not vary significantly.

Sequencing was done on a sample of sorted CD4+, CD8+, or CD8+CD57+ T cells (not recorded which) from PBMCs. The TCR was taken from a human donor with aplastic anemia. The chain joins TRBV4-1 to TRBJ1-1; no clear D gene. CDR3 residues: CASSQVIMTFSMNTEAFF. The CDR3 DNA reads TGCGCCAGCAGCCAGGTCATAATGACCTTTTCCATGAACACTGAAGCTTTCTTT.